The 19 T cell receptor beta chains below were found in one sample sequenced in a study of human T cells and chemical hapten exposure. TCRdb re-derived calls from the RACE reads in MiXCR, one entry per CDR3 protein. The sample includes some 52,000 distinct CDR3 sequences, approximately 11% of them seen just once. Indicated time point: patch test 1, 2 weeks after DPC sensitization. Treatment denoted: therapeutic diphenylcyclopropenone sensitization with weekly scalp DPC. The template was total RNA from unfractionated whole blood. The sequenced sample was whole blood, obtained in connection with sensitization to the hapten diphenylcyclopropenone (DPC). All receptors derive from a middle-aged woman with alopecia areata. Some clones in this sample may be carry-over from other donors' samples.

This clonotype showed up just a few times. The rearrangement uses TRBV11-2 and TRBJ2-3; D ambiguous. The germline V gene encodes CDR1 SGHAT and CDR2 FQNNGV. V lost 0 bases and J 2 bases, leaving 12 bases between the germline ends. The CDR3 sequence is 16 residues long. As DNA, the CDR3 is TGTGCCAGCAGCTTAGATCGTATGGGTAACACAGATACGCAGTATTTT. Translation gives CASSLDRMGNTDTQYF.

This clonotype turned up a few times. This chain connects TRBV11-3 to TRBJ2-5, with a tentative D call TRBD2 (6 bases). Germline CDR1 is SGHNT and CDR2 is YENEEA. Trimming pared 4 bases from V and 5 bases from J, leaving 14 bases between. This CDR3 has 14 amino acids. CDR3: CASSSGGAGETQYF. The CDR3 DNA is TGTGCCAGCAGCTCCGGGGGAGCCGGTGAGACCCAGTACTTC.

In this sample, this clonotype turned up many times. This chain joins TRBV6-1 and TRBJ2-1; 8 bases are shared with TRBD2. CDR3 length: 15 residues. Germline trimming cut 3 bases from V and 5 bases from J; bases unmatched to any gene: 6. The germline gives CDR1 MNHNS, CDR2 SASEGT. This CDR3 reads CASSDGSAGDNEQFF. Here the CDR3 DNA reads TGTGCCAGCAGTGACGGGTCAGCGGGAGACAATGAGCAGTTCTTC.

Many counts were recorded for this clonotype. The chain recombines TRBV19 with TRBJ1-5; the match to TRBD1 covers 12 bases. V was pared by 7 bases and J by 4 bases, with 11 bases of the junction left unmatched. Germline CDR1 and CDR2: LNHDA and SQIVND (reference sequence). This CDR3 spans 17 amino acids. CDR3 in amino acids: CASKGQGARFANQPQHF. The CDR3 DNA sequence: TGTGCCAGTAAGGGACAGGGGGCGCGGTTCGCAAATCAGCCCCAGCATTTT.

V gene TRBV19 combines with J gene TRBJ1-5; possible D gene TRBD1, 6 bases. This CDR3 comprises 15 residues. Germline-derived CDR1 and CDR2 are LNHDA and SQIVND (reference sequence). V lost 5 bases to trimming and J lost 4 bases, with 15 bases between them. The CDR3 protein is CASSQGIGGNQPQHF. CDR3 nucleotides: TGTGCCAGTAGTCAGGGGATCGGGGGAAATCAGCCCCAGCATTTT.

In this sample, this clonotype turned up a few times. The chain is built from TRBV24-1 and TRBJ2-1; a possible D gene is TRBD2 (5 bases). Per the germline V gene, CDR1 is KGHDR and CDR2 is SFDVKD. V was trimmed by 3 bases and J by 8 bases, leaving 19 bases between them. CDR3 length: 16 amino acids. For the CDR3, the DNA is TGTGCCACCAGTGATCCTCAAATACTAGGACTCGATGAGCAGTTCTTC. Protein: CATSDPQILGLDEQFF.

This clonotype showed up just a few times. V is TRBV18 and J is TRBJ1-2; D is undetermined. V was cut by 0 bases and J by 6 bases, with 11 bases left in between. The CDR3 runs 14 residues. Germline CDR1 KGHSH, CDR2 LQKENI. Here the CDR3 reads CASSPPGGGNGYTF. DNA of the CDR3: TGTGCCAGCTCACCACCGGGTGGTGGTAATGGCTACACCTTC.

This clonotype has ten or more counts. V usage is TRBV4-2 and J usage is TRBJ2-2; 10 bases fit TRBD1. Germline assignment: CDR1 LGHNA and CDR2 YNFKEQ. The CDR3 is 15 residues long. V lost 4 bases to trimming and J lost 5 bases; unmatched junction nucleotides: 4. The CDR3 here is CASSRGQGQTGELFF. CDR3 DNA sequence: TGTGCCAGCAGCCGGGGACAGGGGCAAACCGGGGAGCTGTTTTTT.

This clonotype was observed at least ten times. This chain connects TRBV3-1 to TRBJ2-1, with no clear D. Germline assignment: CDR1 LGHDT and CDR2 YNNKEL (reference sequence). There are 12 residues in the CDR3. V was pared by 1 base and J by 4 bases, with 2 bases between. CDR3 sequence (DNA): TGTGCCAGCAGCCAAGCGTACAATGAGCAGTTCTTC. Its translation is CASSQAYNEQFF.

This clonotype has only a few counts. In nucleotides, the CDR3 is TGTGCCAGCTCTCGGGATTCTAGCGGGGCTAACCTTAACAATGAGCAGTTCTTC. This gives the protein CASSRDSSGANLNNEQFF. The rearrangement links TRBV18 to TRBJ2-1; 9 bases fit TRBD2. Trimming cost V 6 bases and J 5 bases; bases outside gene matches: 17. Germline loops: CDR1 KGHSH, CDR2 LQKENI. The length of the CDR3 is 18 residues.

The J gene is TRBJ2-3, the V gene TRBV6-6, with 10 bases identical to TRBD2. This CDR3 region has 17 residues. Germline CDR1 and CDR2: MNHNY and SVGAGI (reference sequence). J gave up 0 bases and V 10 bases, and 13 bases lay outside the gene matches. In DNA form, the CDR3 reads TGTGCCACCCTCCGGACTAGCGGACTCGGTAGCACAGATACGCAGTATTTT. This codes for CATLRTSGLGSTDTQYF.

This clonotype has a count of ten or more. The genes are TRBV7-6 and TRBJ2-5; tentative D call: TRBD2 (5 bases). V lost 2 bases, J lost 5 bases, and 18 bases lay in between. This CDR3 is built from 16 residues. The germline V gene has CDR1 SGHVS and CDR2 FNYEAQ. CDR3 nucleotide sequence: TGTGCCAGCAGCTTACCCGGACTTGTGAGGGCGGAGACCCAGTACTTC. This encodes CASSLPGLVRAETQYF.

This clonotype was found a few times. CDR3 sequence reads: CASSYTSSSSYEQYF. The CDR3 coding sequence is TGTGCCAGCAGCTACACTAGCTCGAGCTCCTACGAGCAGTACTTC. The rearrangement joins TRBV7-2 to TRBJ2-7; a possible D gene is TRBD2 (6 bases). V lost 4 bases to trimming and J lost 0 bases, with 13 bases between them. Germline assignment: CDR1 SGHTA and CDR2 FQGNSA. CDR3 length: 15 amino acids.

The gene calls are TRBV5-5 and TRBJ2-6, with D perhaps TRBD2 (6 bases). V shed 2 bases and J shed 0 bases, with 15 bases lying between them. The CDR3 sequence is 18 residues long. CDR1 and CDR2 from the germline V gene are SGHKS and YYEKEE (reference sequence). The CDR3 here is CASSLVEGYPSGANVLTF. The CDR3 DNA sequence: TGTGCCAGCAGCTTAGTGGAGGGCTATCCCTCTGGGGCCAACGTCCTGACTTTC.

The V call is TRBV28, the J call TRBJ2-3, with 10 bases aligning to TRBD2. The length of the CDR3 is 15 residues. V was clipped by 7 bases and J by 4 bases; unmatched bases: 8. Germline values: CDR1 MDHEN, CDR2 SYDVKM. The CDR3 sequence is CASTSSGGVADTQYF. In DNA form, the CDR3 reads TGTGCCAGCACCTCGAGCGGGGGGGTGGCAGATACGCAGTATTTT.

This chain uses TRBV27 with TRBJ2-7; 8 bases align to TRBD1. This CDR3 comprises 16 residues. V lost 4 bases and J lost 6; bases outside the gene matches: 14. Germline V gene data show CDR1 as MNHEY and CDR2 as SMNVEV (reference sequence). The DNA of the CDR3 is TGTGCCAGCAGTTCCTTGGGACAGGCCTTCTCAGGCGAGCAGTACTTC. Translated: CASSSLGQAFSGEQYF.

This clonotype showed up just a few times. The chain uses TRBV9 and TRBJ2-1, with 10 bases that match TRBD2. This CDR3 contains 14 residues. Trimming removed 0 bases from V and 11 bases from J; junction bases left unmatched: 5. Germline CDR1 and CDR2: SGDLS and YYNGEE. The CDR3 coding sequence is TGTGCCAGCAGCGTAGATTGGACTAGCGGAAAGCAGTTCTTC. It translates to CASSVDWTSGKQFF.

The chain couples TRBV10-3 to TRBJ2-3; possible D gene TRBD2, 6 bases. In germline, CDR1 is ENHRY, CDR2 SYGVKD. The CDR3 spans 14 residues. V lost 10 bases and J 0 bases, leaving 14 bases between the germline ends. The CDR3 loop reads CATGDSTSTDTQYF. CDR3 in DNA: TGTGCCACCGGGGACTCTACTAGCACAGATACGCAGTATTTT.

This clonotype was counted at least ten times. The chain recombines TRBV2 with TRBJ1-6; D unresolved. Per the germline V gene, CDR1 is SNHLY and CDR2 is FYNNEI. Trimming took off 2 bases at V and 6 bases at J, with 11 bases between the two ends. The CDR3 contains 15 residues. CDR3 protein: CASSEQTPGNSPLHF. The CDR3 region has the DNA TGTGCCAGCAGTGAACAGACTCCGGGTAATTCACCCCTCCACTTT.